This T cell receptor beta chain was sequenced during a study of T cell repertoires in cytomegalovirus infection. Trimming shortened V by 4 bases and J by 0 bases, and 7 bases separated the two germline ends. The V gene's germline CDR1 is SGHVT and CDR2 SQSDAQ. The CDR3 runs to 13 residues. Study-wide results and limits: Cumulative frequency of public TCR beta families picked out carriers of CMV plus the relevant HLA.

Note on this clonotype: Antigen specificity is unknown.

A single record per CDR3 protein comes from TCRdb applying MiXCR to the reads. The sample has about 220,000 distinct CDR3 sequences, 35% to 40% seen once. This sequence joins TRBV7-4 and TRBJ2-7; tentative D call: TRBD1 (6 bases). This receptor was taken from a human donor in good health (CMV status not recorded). Some clones in this sample may be carry-over from other donors' samples. The material was CD8+ T cells from cultured PBMCs, obtained from culture after CMV antigen stimulation. The CDR3 loop reads CASSSDSSYEQYF. For the CDR3, the DNA is TGTGCCAGCAGCTCGGACAGCTCCTACGAGCAGTACTTC.